Below are 19 T cell receptor beta chains sequenced from a single sample in a study of shared clonotypes between healthy human individuals. Libraries were prepared by immunoSEQ multiplex PCR; TCRdb keeps only in-frame clonotypes and omits some of them. The sample has over a million clones; 78% are singletons. The sequenced material came from memory CD4+ T cells from PBMCs. Specified subset: CD45RA-negative fraction. The source is a man between 18 and 35 years old in good health. Some clones in this sample may be carry-over from other donors' samples.

V is TRBV6-5 and J is TRBJ2-6; D is unresolved. There are 15 residues in the CDR3. The V end lost 5 bases, the J end lost 4 bases, and 12 bases lay between the germline ends. Germline V lookup: CDR1 MNHEY, CDR2 SVGAGI. CDR3 DNA sequence: TGTGCCAGCAGTGCGCGCCCGGCCGGGGCCAACGTCCTGACTTTC. Protein sequence: CASSARPAGANVLTF.

The chain has TRBV7-2 and TRBJ1-3, with D unresolved. Per the germline V gene, CDR1 is SGHTA and CDR2 is FQGNSA. There are 16 residues in the CDR3. V lost 1 base to trimming and J lost 2 bases, with 12 bases between them. CDR3 residues: CASSLGTPATGNTIYF. The CDR3 nucleotides read TGTGCCAGCAGCTTAGGGACGCCGGCCACTGGAAACACCATATATTTT.

This clone was seen repeatedly, ten times or more. This rearrangement joins TRBV5-4 to TRBJ2-1; 7 nucleotides agree with TRBD2. CDR3 length: 14 residues. Trimming cost V 2 bases and J 7 bases; bases outside gene matches: 6. Germline loops: CDR1 SGHNT, CDR2 YYREEE (reference sequence). This chain's CDR3 is CASSLLGRANEQFF. In DNA form, the CDR3 reads TGTGCCAGCAGCTTACTGGGGAGGGCGAATGAGCAGTTCTTC. The entire variable domain, with the rest obtained from reference TRBV5-4 and TRBJ2-1, is as follows: ETGVTQSPTHLIKTRGQQVTLRCSSQSGHNTVSWYQQALGQGPQFIFQYYREEENGRGNFPPRFSGLQFPNYSSELNVNALELDDSALYLCASSLLGRANEQFFGPGTRLTVL.

The V gene is TRBV18, the J gene TRBJ2-1; D remains ambiguous. CDR1 is KGHSH, CDR2 LQKENI, per germline. Trimming removed 1 base at V and 0 bases at J, with 13 bases between. CDR3 length: 17 residues. CDR3 residues: CASSPRGSSSSYNEQFF. As DNA, the CDR3 is TGTGCCAGCTCACCACGAGGCAGCTCCAGCTCCTACAATGAGCAGTTCTTC.

CDR3 region: CASSLRGGDYGYTF. The CDR3 DNA reads as TGTGCCAGCAGTCTGAGGGGAGGGGACTATGGCTACACCTTC. The V call is TRBV6-6, the J call TRBJ1-2; perhaps TRBD1 as D (5 bases). There are 14 residues in the CDR3. With 5 bases removed from V and 3 bases from J, the gap between germline ends came to 13 bases. CDR1 and CDR2 (germline): MNHNY, SVGAGI (reference sequence).

The chain has TRBV2 and TRBJ2-1; D uncertain. This CDR3 has 13 amino acids. Germline loops: CDR1 SNHLY, CDR2 FYNNEI. Trimming pared 4 bases from V and 6 bases from J, leaving 10 bases between. The CDR3 DNA follows: TGTGCCAGCAGTGGTGCGAGAGGCAATGAGCAGTTCTTC. Protein product: CASSGARGNEQFF.

The chain recombines TRBV28 with TRBJ2-7, with TRBD1 matching 7 bases. The germline V gene has CDR1 MDHEN and CDR2 SYDVKM. V shed 5 bases, J shed 6 bases, and the junction held 10 bases outside the gene matches. This CDR3 spans 14 amino acids. The CDR3 loop is CASSRQGPLGEQYF. Written as DNA, the CDR3 is TGTGCCAGCAGTCGACAGGGCCCCCTTGGCGAGCAGTACTTC. The whole variable domain, filled in from reference TRBV28 and TRBJ2-7, reads DVKVTQSSRYLVKRTGEKVFLECVQDMDHENMFWYRQDPGLGLRLIYFSYDVKMKEKGDIPEGYSVSREKKERFSLILESASTNQTSMYLCASSRQGPLGEQYFGPGTRLTVT.

The rearrangement links TRBV14 to TRBJ2-1; D remains unclear. This CDR3 spans 13 amino acids. Germline V CDR1 and CDR2: SGHDN, FVKESK. Trimming left V 6 bases short and J 0 bases short, with 6 bases between. CDR3 bases: TGTGCCAGCAGGCTTAGCTCCTACAATGAGCAGTTCTTC. Amino acid sequence: CASRLSSYNEQFF.

This clone was found once. The chain couples TRBV27 to TRBJ1-2; D may be TRBD1 (5 bases). The ends were cut back, 4 bases at V and 8 bases at J, with 14 bases in the middle. CDR1 is MNHEY, CDR2 SMNVEV, per germline (reference sequence). This CDR3 region has 13 residues. CDR3 sequence reads: CASSSHGGVGYTF. CDR3 sequence (DNA): TGTGCCAGCAGTTCCCATGGGGGGGTCGGCTACACCTTC.

The chain carries TRBV7-8 and TRBJ1-5, with 7 bases identical to TRBD1. Germline CDR1 reads SGHVS; CDR2 reads FQNEAQ. V lost 4 bases, J lost 8 bases, and 11 bases stayed unmatched. This CDR3 has 15 residues. This chain's CDR3 is CASSSDRVLMKPQHF. CDR3 bases: TGTGCCAGCAGCTCTGACAGGGTTTTGATGAAGCCCCAGCATTTT.

The chain is built from TRBV27 and TRBJ2-1, with 13 bases identical to TRBD2. The V gene's germline CDR1 is MNHEY and CDR2 SMNVEV (reference sequence). The CDR3 has 16 amino acids. With 7 bases clipped from V and 10 bases from J, the junction kept 13 bases outside the gene matches. The CDR3, as DNA: TGTGCCAGCAAGAAGGACGGACTAGCGGGAGTAAAGGAGCAGTTCTTC. It specifies CASKKDGLAGVKEQFF.

As for this clone: Other nucleotide sequences in the sample specify the same CDR3. This chain links TRBV6-1 with TRBJ1-1, with D tentatively TRBD1 (5 bases). The CDR3 totals 12 residues. Per germline, CDR1 MNHNS and CDR2 SASEGT. The V and J ends lost 4 bases and 5 bases respectively, with 8 bases between them. CDR3 amino acids: CASSVGGTEAFF. The DNA for the CDR3 is TGTGCCAGCAGTGTTGGGGGAACTGAAGCTTTCTTT.

The chain carries TRBV4-2 and TRBJ2-5; 9 bases map to TRBD2. The J call may not be correct, given that the DNA end is closer to TRBJ2-7. Germline V lookup: CDR1 LGHNA, CDR2 YNFKEQ. The CDR3 has 15 amino acids. The CDR3: CASSQDAGGPYEQYF. The CDR3 nucleotides read TGTGCCAGCAGCCAAGATGCGGGAGGGCCCTACGAGCAGTACTTC.

V is TRBV5-4 and J is TRBJ2-2; the D is unclear. V lost 4 bases and J lost 4, with 5 bases in between. The CDR3 loop spans 12 amino acids. Per the germline V gene, CDR1 is SGHNT and CDR2 is YYREEE (reference sequence). The CDR3 reads CASSGPTGELFF. For the CDR3, the DNA is TGTGCCAGCAGCGGCCCCACCGGGGAGCTGTTTTTT.

This chain links TRBV19 with TRBJ1-2; 8 nucleotides agree with TRBD1. The CDR3 contains 14 residues. V trimming: 2 bases; J trimming: 11 bases; junction bases outside the gene matches: 10. Germline-derived CDR1 and CDR2 are LNHDA and SQIVND (reference sequence). The CDR3 loop reads CASSIFAGQGYYTF. In DNA form, the CDR3 reads TGTGCCAGTAGTATATTCGCCGGACAGGGATATTACACCTTC.

The rearrangement joins TRBV6-1 to TRBJ2-1, with unresolved D. Deletions cut 5 bases from V and 8 bases from J, with 7 bases between. CDR3 size: 11 residues. Per the germline V gene, CDR1 is MNHNS and CDR2 is SASEGT. For the CDR3, the DNA is TGTGCCAGCAGTTACGGATATGAGCAGTTCTTC. It translates to CASSYGYEQFF.

The chain couples TRBV10-2 to TRBJ2-3; D possibly corresponds to TRBD1 (5 bases). The CDR3 extends over 13 amino acids. Germline CDR1 reads WSHSY; CDR2 reads SAAADI. Deletions cut 2 bases from V and 9 bases from J, with 12 bases between. CDR3 region: CASSEPDRRTQYF. The CDR3 coding sequence is TGCGCCAGCAGTGAGCCAGACAGAAGGACGCAGTATTTT.

The chain uses TRBV6-1 and TRBJ2-3; D remains ambiguous. The V end lost 6 bases, the J end lost 6 bases, and 10 bases lay between the germline ends. The CDR3 is 12 amino acids. CDR1 MNHNS and CDR2 SASEGT come from the germline V gene. The CDR3 DNA reads TGTGCCAGCAGGGGGTCCTGGGATACGCAGTATTTT. Its protein is CASRGSWDTQYF.

The CDR3 DNA reads as TGTGCCAGCTGCCTTGACGGCTTCTATGGCTACACCTTC. It codes for CASCLDGFYGYTF. This sequence joins TRBV6-1 and TRBJ1-2; D gene uncertain. V lost 8 bases, J lost 4 bases, and 14 bases lay in between. Germline values: CDR1 MNHNS, CDR2 SASEGT. CDR3 length equals 13 residues.